This passage covers 23 T cell receptor beta chains from one sample sequenced in a study of T cell repertoires in cytomegalovirus infection. Each CDR3 protein gets one entry after TCRdb re-called the reads with MiXCR. Of hundreds of thousands of distinct CDR3 sequences listed, approximately 24% are singletons. The sequencing input was CD8+ T cells from PBMCs. These receptors originate from a human donor in good health (CMV status not recorded). Some clones in this sample may be carry-over from other donors' samples.

V gene TRBV6-5 combines with J gene TRBJ2-5, with TRBD2 matching over 8 bases. CDR1 MNHEY and CDR2 SVGAGI come from the germline V gene. V trimming: 6 bases; J trimming: 5 bases; junction bases outside the gene matches: 11. This CDR3 is 15 amino acids long. The CDR3 sequence is CASRPVIAGRETQYF. The DNA of the CDR3 is TGTGCCAGCAGACCCGTGATAGCGGGGCGCGAGACCCAGTACTTC.

The rearrangement links TRBV27 to TRBJ1-2; TRBD1 aligns across 8 bases. J gave up 4 bases and V 0 bases, and 4 bases lay outside the gene matches. The CDR3 sequence is 15 residues long. Germline V gene lookup returns CDR1 MNHEY and CDR2 SMNVEV (reference sequence). The CDR3 reads CASSLSPGGSYGYTF. The CDR3 coding sequence is TGTGCCAGCAGTTTATCTCCAGGGGGCAGCTATGGCTACACCTTC.

This clonotype appeared many times. The J gene is TRBJ2-6, the V gene TRBV25-1; D uncertain. The CDR3 covers 19 residues. V lost 10 bases and J 4 bases, leaving 29 bases between the germline ends. Per germline, CDR1 MGHDK and CDR2 SYGVNS. The DNA for the CDR3 is TGTGCCAACAAAAGGGAAAAGGGCTCCACTCGTCTGGGGGCCAACGTCCTGACTTTC. Translating gives CANKREKGSTRLGANVLTF. The whole variable domain, filled in from reference TRBV25-1 and TRBJ2-6, reads EADIYQTPRYLVIGTGKKITLECSQTMGHDKMYWYQQDPGMELHLIHYSYGVNSTEKGDLSSESTVSRIRTEHFPLTLESARPSHTSQYLCANKREKGSTRLGANVLTFGAGSRLTVL.

CDR3 sequence (DNA): TGTGCCAGCAGCTTAGACCCCGAGGGTATCTACGAGCAGTACTTC. Translation gives CASSLDPEGIYEQYF. The rearrangement joins TRBV7-9 to TRBJ2-7; tentatively, D is TRBD2 (5 bases). V lost 1 base and J 3 bases, leaving 13 bases between the germline ends. The CDR3 totals 15 residues. Per the germline V gene, CDR1 is SEHNR and CDR2 is FQNEAQ (reference sequence).

The chain couples TRBV5-5 to TRBJ2-4, with 10 bases matching TRBD2. The V gene's germline CDR1 is SGHKS and CDR2 YYEKEE (reference sequence). CDR3 length: 17 amino acids. V gave up 3 bases and J gave up 0 bases; unmatched junction bases: 6. The CDR3 sequence is CASSSTTSGVAKNIQYF. As DNA, the CDR3 is TGTGCCAGCAGCTCTACTACTAGCGGGGTAGCCAAAAACATTCAGTACTTC.

The chain recombines TRBV14 with TRBJ2-5; D is unclear. Germline V gives CDR1 SGHDN, CDR2 FVKESK. Trimming took off 0 bases at V and 4 bases at J, with 6 bases between the two ends. The CDR3 is 13 amino acids. The CDR3 loop is CASSQDLRETQYF. The CDR3, as DNA: TGTGCCAGCAGCCAAGATCTGAGAGAGACCCAGTACTTC.

This sequence joins TRBV19 and TRBJ1-1, with D maybe TRBD1 (5 bases). The germline CDR1 and CDR2 sequences are LNHDA and SQIVND (reference sequence). Trimming stripped 7 bases from V and 3 bases from J, with 21 bases between. This CDR3 region has 16 residues. Here the CDR3 reads CASTLGLSPRDTEAFF. For the CDR3, the DNA is TGTGCCAGTACTCTTGGCTTATCTCCCAGGGACACTGAAGCTTTCTTT.

The gene calls are TRBV5-1 and TRBJ1-6, with D unclear. Germline V gives CDR1 SGHRS, CDR2 YFSETQ. The CDR3 runs to 15 residues. V was cut by 0 bases and J by 7 bases, with 11 bases left in between. The CDR3 reads CASSLDQSRNSPLHF. The CDR3 DNA reads as TGCGCCAGCAGCTTGGACCAATCTCGGAATTCACCCCTCCACTTT.

This clonotype was detected many times. The CDR3 sequence is CASSPPGTGPYEQYV. The DNA of the CDR3 is TGTGCCAGCAGTCCCCCCGGGACAGGTCCCTACGAGCAGTACGTC. The rearrangement links TRBV12-3 or TRBV12-4 to TRBJ2-7, with 8 bases identical to TRBD1. Trimming removed 5 bases from V and 2 bases from J; junction bases left unmatched: 8. The length of the CDR3 is 15 residues.

This clonotype was seen more than once but under ten times. The V call is TRBV6-6, the J call TRBJ2-1; TRBD1 matches at 10 bases. CDR1 and CDR2 (germline): MNHNY, SVGAGI (reference sequence). The CDR3 has 14 residues. V was pared by 4 bases and J by 8 bases, with 5 bases of the junction left unmatched. The CDR3 sequence is CASSWGQGTDEQFF. In nucleotides, the CDR3 is TGTGCCAGCAGTTGGGGACAGGGGACGGATGAGCAGTTCTTC.

The sample holds a few counts of this clonotype. The rearrangement joins TRBV6-5 to TRBJ2-5, with a tentative D call TRBD1 (5 bases). V gave up 2 bases and J gave up 5 bases, with 12 bases separating them. The CDR3 runs to 14 residues. CDR1 and CDR2 from the germline V gene are MNHEY and SVGAGI. CDR3 sequence (DNA): TGTGCCAGCAGTTACAGCCCCCCAGGGGAGACCCAGTACTTC. It encodes CASSYSPPGETQYF.

The chain links TRBV24-1 to TRBJ2-3; D call uncertain. The CDR3 consists of 13 residues. Deletions cut 2 bases from V and 2 bases from J, with 4 bases between. Germline lookup yields CDR1 KGHDR and CDR2 SFDVKD. As DNA, the CDR3 is TGTGCCACCAGTGATTCGATCACAGATACGCAGTATTTT. Translating it yields CATSDSITDTQYF.

Many counts were recorded for this clonotype. The gene calls are TRBV7-3 and TRBJ2-3; 11 nucleotides line up with TRBD2. V was clipped by 5 bases and J by 5 bases; unmatched bases: 6. The germline V gene has CDR1 SGHTA and CDR2 FQGTGA. The CDR3 covers 15 residues. The CDR3 here is CASSRSGGVRDTQYF. DNA for the CDR3: TGTGCCAGCAGCCGTAGCGGGGGGGTACGAGATACGCAGTATTTT. The variable domain in full, completed from reference TRBV7-3 and TRBJ2-3, reads GAGVSQTPSNKVTEKGKYVELRCDPISGHTALYWYRQSLGQGPEFLIYFQGTGAADDSGLPNDRFFAVRPEGSVSTLKIQRTERGDSAVYLCASSRSGGVRDTQYFGPGTRLTVL.

This clonotype was seen a few times. This chain links TRBV27 with TRBJ2-5; D may correspond to TRBD1 or TRBD2 (5 bases each). The CDR3 runs to 14 residues. Germline V CDR1 and CDR2: MNHEY, SMNVEV (reference sequence). Trimming cost V 6 bases and J 1 base, with 12 bases left between them. The CDR3 nucleotides read TGTGCCAGCAGACCTTCGGGACGCCAAGAGACCCAGTACTTC. The encoded protein is CASRPSGRQETQYF.

This clonotype was seen at least ten times. The chain carries TRBV7-6 and TRBJ1-1; no firm D call. The CDR3 is 15 residues long. Germline V lookup: CDR1 SGHVS, CDR2 FNYEAQ. The V end was cut by 1 base, the J end by 1 base, with 10 bases between. The CDR3 DNA reads as TGTGCCAGCAGCTTAGGCTACGGCGGGAACACTGAAGCTTTCTTT. Protein: CASSLGYGGNTEAFF.

V usage is TRBV7-9 and J usage is TRBJ1-2; D might be TRBD1 (5 bases). Germline-derived CDR1 and CDR2 are SEHNR and FQNEAQ (reference sequence). There are 13 residues in the CDR3. V was shortened by 6 bases and J by 4 bases, with 12 bases between the two germline ends. This CDR3 reads CASRPPGLYGYTF. The CDR3 nucleotides read TGTGCCAGCAGACCTCCGGGGCTCTATGGCTACACCTTC. Complete variable domain (other parts from reference TRBV7-9 and TRBJ1-2): DTGVSQNPRHKITKRGQNVTFRCDPISEHNRLYWYRQTLGQGPEFLTYFQNEAQLEKSRLLSDRFSAERPKGSFSTLEIQRTEQGDSAMYLCASRPPGLYGYTFGSGTRLTVV.

The V call is TRBV6-5, the J call TRBJ1-2, with D unclear. There are 13 residues in the CDR3. From germline, CDR1 is MNHEY and CDR2 SVGAGI. V was clipped by 2 bases and J by 8 bases, with 12 bases between them. The CDR3 coding sequence is TGTGCCAGCAGTTACGGCGGCGTTGGGGGCTACACCTTC. It translates to CASSYGGVGGYTF.

The chain uses TRBV5-1 and TRBJ2-3; no clear D. Germline CDR1 reads SGHRS; CDR2 reads YFSETQ. The germline V and J ends were trimmed by 2 bases and 2 bases, with 12 bases remaining between them. The CDR3 extends over 15 amino acids. CDR3 nucleotide sequence: TGCGCCAGCAGCTTTACAGAGACTTACACAGATACGCAGTATTTT. Amino acids: CASSFTETYTDTQYF.

There are a few counts of this clonotype. The gene calls are TRBV9 and TRBJ1-2, with D possibly being TRBD1 (6 bases). V lost 3 bases, J lost 1 base, and 16 bases lay in between. This CDR3 is built from 16 residues. Per the germline V gene, CDR1 is SGDLS and CDR2 is YYNGEE. Here the CDR3 reads CASSADGGGVNYGYTF. In DNA form, the CDR3 reads TGTGCCAGCAGCGCGGACGGGGGGGGCGTTAACTATGGCTACACCTTC.

This clonotype occurred many times. The chain uses TRBV7-8 and TRBJ1-2; D may be TRBD1 (6 bases). Germline lookup yields CDR1 SGHVS and CDR2 FQNEAQ. This CDR3 contains 14 residues. Between the trimmed V and J ends, which lost 2 bases and 6 bases, there was a span of 13 bases. CDR3 loop: CASSLLTRGDGYTF. CDR3 bases: TGTGCCAGCAGCTTATTAACCAGGGGAGATGGCTACACCTTC.

Ten or more counts support this clonotype. J is TRBJ2-1 and V is TRBV12-3 or TRBV12-4; tentative D call: TRBD1 (5 bases). Trimming took off 4 bases at V and 6 bases at J, with 16 bases between the two ends. This CDR3 spans 15 amino acids. DNA of the CDR3: TGTGCCAGCAGTTCCGACAGTGGCCTGGGCAATGAGCAGTTCTTC. Translating it yields CASSSDSGLGNEQFF.

This clonotype has more than one count but fewer than ten. The J gene is TRBJ2-7, the V gene TRBV12-3 or TRBV12-4, with TRBD1 identical over 8 bases. Trimming cost V 1 base and J 5 bases; bases outside gene matches: 7. The CDR3 has 15 amino acids. The CDR3 reads CASSLGGTGVNEQYF. As DNA, the CDR3 is TGTGCCAGCAGTTTAGGAGGGACAGGAGTCAACGAGCAGTACTTC.

This clonotype was seen a few times. This sequence joins TRBV7-8 and TRBJ1-1; D unclear. The CDR3 has 13 amino acids. V was pared by 1 base and J by 6 bases, with 9 bases between. Germline CDR1 and CDR2: SGHVS and FQNEAQ. As DNA, the CDR3 is TGTGCCAGCAGCTTAGGATCGTCCCCTGAAGCTTTCTTT. Translated: CASSLGSSPEAFF.